The 16 T cell receptor beta chains listed next were all sequenced from one sample in a study of cytomegalovirus exposure and HLA in healthy donors. The PCR contained 60 Vbeta and 13 Jbeta primers. Libraries were prepared by immunoSEQ multiplex PCR; TCRdb keeps only in-frame clonotypes and omits some of them. The profile shows about 210,000 clones, around four fifths of them singletons. Sequencing input: PBMCs. The receptors were gathered from a boy aged 5-17 years in good health and CMV-seronegative.

This CDR3 reads CSARRGYTF. CDR3 in DNA: TGCAGTGCTAGGAGGGGCTACACCTTC. V usage is TRBV20-1 and J usage is TRBJ1-2, with D uncertain. Germline V gene data show CDR1 as DFQATT and CDR2 as SNEGSKA (reference sequence). This CDR3 is 9 amino acids long. V was clipped by 3 bases and J by 8 bases, with 4 bases between them.

V and J are TRBV19 and TRBJ2-2, with D perhaps TRBD2 (5 bases). Germline values: CDR1 LNHDA, CDR2 SQIVND (reference sequence). V lost 3 bases and J 5 bases, leaving 7 bases between the germline ends. The CDR3 contains 13 residues. This CDR3 is CASSIRGTGELFF. The DNA for the CDR3 is TGTGCCAGTAGTATCCGAGGGACCGGGGAGCTGTTTTTT. Looking up the rest from reference TRBV19 and TRBJ2-2 gives the full variable domain: DGGITQSPKYLFRKEGQNVTLSCEQNLNHDAMYWYRQDPGQGLRLIYYSQIVNDFQKGDIAEGYSVSREKKESFPLTVTSAQKNPTAFYLCASSIRGTGELFFGEGSRLTVL.

As DNA, the CDR3 is TGCGCCAGCAGCCAAAGTCCCCAGGCCCGTGGCTACACCTTC. It yields the protein CASSQSPQARGYTF. The chain carries TRBV4-1 and TRBJ1-2; D is unclear. Trimming pared 2 bases from V and 7 bases from J, leaving 14 bases between. The CDR3 loop spans 14 amino acids. CDR1 and CDR2 (germline): MGHRA, YSYEKL.

The CDR3 nucleotides are TGCGCCAGCAGTGACTCCAGGGGGAACTACGAGCAGTACTTC. This gives the protein CASSDSRGNYEQYF. The chain is built from TRBV10-1 and TRBJ2-5; the match to TRBD1 covers 7 bases. The J call may not be correct, given that the DNA end is closer to TRBJ2-7. Looked up from germline, CDR1 is WNHNN and CDR2 is SYGVQD (reference sequence). The CDR3 spans 14 residues.

The chain's CDR3 is CASSYLGQGKSPLHF. Written as DNA, the CDR3 is TGTGCCAGCAGTTACTTGGGACAGGGCAAATCACCCCTCCACTTT. The chain uses TRBV6-5 and TRBJ1-6, with 9 bases aligning to TRBD1. This CDR3 is 15 amino acids long. Trimming removed 1 base from V and 10 bases from J; junction bases left unmatched: 5. Germline CDR1 and CDR2: MNHEY and SVGAGI.

The chain employs TRBV7-8 and TRBJ2-1; 7 bases match TRBD1. CDR1 is SGHVS and CDR2 is FQNEAQ in the germline V gene. The trim removed 5 bases at V and 11 bases at J, leaving 12 bases unmatched. This CDR3 has 14 residues. The CDR3 DNA sequence: TGTGCCAGCAGCCAACAGGGGTTAGGTCCGCAGCAGTTCTTC. Translation: CASSQQGLGPQQFF.

DNA of the CDR3: TGTGCCTGGAGCGCGAATGGGGGCCCAGATACGCAGTATTTT. Translated, it gives CAWSANGGPDTQYF. The gene calls are TRBV30 and TRBJ2-3; perhaps TRBD1 as D (6 bases). The germline V and J ends were trimmed by 3 bases and 4 bases, with 14 bases remaining between them. This CDR3 region has 14 residues. CDR1 is GTSNPN and CDR2 is SVGIG in the germline V gene (reference sequence).

The rearrangement links TRBV5-4 to TRBJ1-4; 10 bases agree with TRBD1. Germline V gene data show CDR1 as SGHNT and CDR2 as YYREEE (reference sequence). The V gene end was trimmed by 5 bases and the J gene end by 8 bases; junction bases not matched to a gene: 6. This CDR3 region has 14 residues. The CDR3 sequence is CASSSGTGEEKLFF. In nucleotides, the CDR3 is TGTGCCAGCAGTTCCGGGACAGGGGAGGAAAAACTGTTTTTT.

This chain uses TRBV18 with TRBJ2-5; D remains unclear. CDR1 and CDR2 from the germline V gene are KGHSH and LQKENI. The V end was cut by 0 bases, the J end by 1 base, with 6 bases between. This CDR3 is built from 14 residues. CDR3 protein: CASSPPVLQETQYF. The DNA of the CDR3 is TGTGCCAGCTCACCACCCGTCCTCCAAGAGACCCAGTACTTC.

This chain links TRBV7-8 with TRBJ2-7; D not certain. This CDR3 region has 12 residues. CDR1 SGHVS and CDR2 FQNEAQ come from the germline V gene. V was pared by 2 bases and J by 3 bases, with 5 bases between. CDR3 in DNA: TGTGCCAGCAGCTTATCCCTCTACGAGCAGTACTTC. Protein product: CASSLSLYEQYF.

The chain uses TRBV4-2 and TRBJ2-7, with 8 bases lining up with TRBD2. There are 14 residues in the CDR3. V shed 1 base and J 3 bases; nucleotides not matched to a gene: 2. The germline CDR1 and CDR2 sequences are LGHNA and YNFKEQ. The CDR3 coding sequence is TGTGCCAGCAGCCAAGGCGGGAGGAACTACGAGCAGTACTTC. This codes for CASSQGGRNYEQYF.

This chain uses TRBV4-1 with TRBJ1-2; TRBD1 matches at 8 bases. Germline CDR1 and CDR2: MGHRA and YSYEKL. The CDR3 runs 17 residues. V shed 4 bases and J 1 base; nucleotides not matched to a gene: 11. The CDR3: CASSLDGAGGLNYGYTF. CDR3 sequence (DNA): TGCGCCAGCAGCCTCGACGGGGCAGGGGGCCTTAACTATGGCTACACCTTC.

V and J are TRBV13 and TRBJ1-2; a weak D match, TRBD1 (6 bases). Germline loops: CDR1 PRHDT, CDR2 FYEKMQ (reference sequence). Trimming removed 5 bases from V and 6 bases from J, with 10 bases in between. The CDR3 consists of 12 residues. CDR3 in amino acids: CASSRGGNGYTF. The CDR3 DNA reads as TGTGCCAGCAGCAGGGGGGGTAATGGCTACACCTTC.

This chain joins TRBV7-9 and TRBJ1-2, with 9 bases that match TRBD1. The CDR3 runs to 14 residues. With V trimmed by 5 bases and J by 4 bases, 5 bases remained unmatched. Germline V gene sequence: CDR1 SEHNR, CDR2 FQNEAQ (reference sequence). CDR3: CASSPGQGPYGYTF. The CDR3 bases are TGTGCCAGCAGCCCGGGACAGGGACCCTATGGCTACACCTTC.

V is TRBV11-2 and J is TRBJ1-2, with D maybe TRBD1 (6 bases). Looked up from germline, CDR1 is SGHAT and CDR2 is FQNNGV. The CDR3 length is 12 residues. Trimming left V 5 bases short and J 6 bases short, with 10 bases between. The CDR3 here is CASSLEGDGYTF. The CDR3 DNA follows: TGTGCCAGCAGCCTCGAGGGGGATGGCTACACCTTC.

The DNA of the CDR3 is TGTGCCAGCAGCTTTGGGCAGTACAATGAGCAGTTCTTC. Its translation is CASSFGQYNEQFF. The chain links TRBV7-6 to TRBJ2-1; D gene uncertain. The V end was cut by 3 bases, the J end by 4 bases, with 7 bases between. This CDR3 region has 13 residues. Germline CDR1 is SGHVS and CDR2 is FNYEAQ.